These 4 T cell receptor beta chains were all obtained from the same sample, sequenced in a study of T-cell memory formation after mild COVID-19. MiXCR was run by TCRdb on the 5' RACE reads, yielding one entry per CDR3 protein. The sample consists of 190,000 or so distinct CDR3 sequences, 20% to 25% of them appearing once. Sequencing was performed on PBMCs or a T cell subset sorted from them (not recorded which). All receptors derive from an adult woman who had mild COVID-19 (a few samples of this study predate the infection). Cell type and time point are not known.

The CDR3 nucleotides are TGTGCCAGCAGCGCCGACAGGTTGAACACTGAAGCTTTCTTT. This gives the protein CASSADRLNTEAFF. V gene TRBV3-1 combines with J gene TRBJ1-1; tentative D call: TRBD1 (6 bases). This CDR3 contains 14 residues. Germline CDR1 LGHDT, CDR2 YNNKEL (reference sequence). Trimming took off 5 bases at V and 0 bases at J, with 10 bases between the two ends. Full variable domain (remainder filled in from reference TRBV3-1 and TRBJ1-1): DTAVSQTPKYLVTQMGNDKSIKCEQNLGHDTMYWYKQDSKKFLKIMFSYNNKELIINETVPNRFSPKSPDKAHLNLHINSLELGDSAVYFCASSADRLNTEAFFGQGTRLTVV.

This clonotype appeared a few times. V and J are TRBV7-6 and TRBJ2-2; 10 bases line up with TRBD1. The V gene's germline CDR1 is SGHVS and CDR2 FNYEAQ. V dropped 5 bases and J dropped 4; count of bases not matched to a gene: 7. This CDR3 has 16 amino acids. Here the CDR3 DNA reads TGTGCCAGCAGCGCCCGGGACAGGGGTCCCACCGGGGAGCTGTTTTTT. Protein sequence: CASSARDRGPTGELFF.

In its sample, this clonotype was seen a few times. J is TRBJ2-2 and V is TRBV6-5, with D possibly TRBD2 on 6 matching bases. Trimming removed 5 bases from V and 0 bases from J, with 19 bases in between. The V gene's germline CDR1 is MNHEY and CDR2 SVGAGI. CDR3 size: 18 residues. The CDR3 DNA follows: TGTGCCAGCAGTCGGGTGGGTTCCCGGGGGACGAACACCGGGGAGCTGTTTTTT. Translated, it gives CASSRVGSRGTNTGELFF.

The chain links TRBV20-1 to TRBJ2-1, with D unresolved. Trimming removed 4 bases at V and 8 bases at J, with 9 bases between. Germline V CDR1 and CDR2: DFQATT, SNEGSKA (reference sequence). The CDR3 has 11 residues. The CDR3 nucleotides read TGCAGTGCTAAATTGGGTTATGAGCAGTTCTTC. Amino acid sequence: CSAKLGYEQFF.